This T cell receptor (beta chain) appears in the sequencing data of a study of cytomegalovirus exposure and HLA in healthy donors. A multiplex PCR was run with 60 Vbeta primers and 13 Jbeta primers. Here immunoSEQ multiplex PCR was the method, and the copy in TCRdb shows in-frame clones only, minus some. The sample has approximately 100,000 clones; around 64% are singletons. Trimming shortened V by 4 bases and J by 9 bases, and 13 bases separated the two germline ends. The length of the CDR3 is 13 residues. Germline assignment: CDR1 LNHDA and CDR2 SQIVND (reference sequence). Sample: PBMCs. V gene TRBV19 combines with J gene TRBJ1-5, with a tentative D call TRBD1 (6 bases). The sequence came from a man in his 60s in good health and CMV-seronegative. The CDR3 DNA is TGTGCCAGTAGTACGACAGGTAGATGGCCCCAGCATTTT. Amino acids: CASSTTGRWPQHF.